These 20 T cell receptor beta chains came from one sample sequenced in a study of blood T cells in healthy people across ages. The authors ran a second PCR of roughly 6 to 11 cycles using a sample-barcoded 5' primer and a J-beta primer mix. One entry per CDR3 protein, called by TCRdb with MiXCR from the 5' RACE reads. The table includes hundreds of thousands of distinct CDR3 sequences, about 48% detected once. The sequenced sample consisted of blood. These receptors were collected from an elderly man in good health.

This clonotype occurred many times. The genes are TRBV7-2 and TRBJ2-3; tentatively, D is TRBD2 (5 bases). V gave up 3 bases and J gave up 2 bases, with 15 bases separating them. This CDR3 is built from 16 residues. Germline CDR1 and CDR2: SGHTA and FQGNSA. The CDR3 nucleotides are TGTGCCAGCAGCTTGGATAGTAGCGTCTCCACAGATACGCAGTATTTT. This sequence encodes CASSLDSSVSTDTQYF.

CDR3 amino acids: CASNGGGEKLFF. As DNA, the CDR3 is TGTGCCAGCAACGGAGGGGGTGAAAAACTGTTTTTT. V gene TRBV12-3 or TRBV12-4 combines with J gene TRBJ1-4; D might be TRBD1 (6 bases). The CDR3 is 12 amino acids. V was pared by 7 bases and J by 7 bases, with 10 bases between.

The V gene is TRBV28, the J gene TRBJ2-7; TRBD2 might be the D (7 bases). Germline lookup yields CDR1 MDHEN and CDR2 SYDVKM. Trimming removed 7 bases at V and 1 base at J, with 17 bases between. This CDR3 is built from 15 residues. The CDR3 DNA reads as TGTGCCAGCACGCAACCCAGGGGACTATCCTACGAGCAGTACTTC. Encoded protein: CASTQPRGLSYEQYF.

This clonotype is a singleton in its sample. The rearrangement links TRBV7-9 to TRBJ2-3; TRBD2 matches 7 bases. The J segment lost 5 bases and the V segment lost 4 bases, leaving 9 bases of the junction unmatched. Germline V gives CDR1 SEHNR, CDR2 FQNEAQ (reference sequence). The CDR3 runs 15 residues. CDR3 protein: CASSSRESFGDTQYF. DNA for the CDR3: TGTGCCAGCAGCTCGCGGGAGAGCTTCGGAGATACGCAGTATTTT.

This clonotype was seen a handful of times. The rearrangement joins TRBV28 to TRBJ1-6, with D maybe TRBD1 (6 bases). Trimming pared 2 bases from V and 7 bases from J, leaving 12 bases between. The CDR3 extends over 15 amino acids. Germline loops: CDR1 MDHEN, CDR2 SYDVKM. CDR3 in amino acids: CASSLGGARNSPLHF. CDR3 in DNA: TGTGCCAGCAGTTTAGGGGGGGCGCGGAATTCACCCCTCCACTTT.

This chain uses TRBV9 with TRBJ2-1; D not resolved. Germline loops: CDR1 SGDLS, CDR2 YYNGEE. Deletions cut 3 bases from V and 7 bases from J, with 17 bases between. This CDR3 has 15 amino acids. The CDR3 sequence is CASSAQIFPGNEQFF. The CDR3 nucleotides are TGTGCCAGCAGCGCCCAAATTTTCCCCGGGAATGAGCAGTTCTTC.

This clonotype was found a few times. V usage is TRBV29-1 and J usage is TRBJ2-5, with D possibly matching TRBD2 (5 bases). Germline lookup yields CDR1 SQVTM and CDR2 ANQGSEA. The CDR3 is made up of 12 amino acids. Trimming removed 6 bases from V and 4 bases from J, with 12 bases in between. This chain's CDR3 is CSVARGRETQYF. CDR3 coding DNA: TGCAGCGTGGCTCGGGGTCGAGAGACCCAGTACTTC.

The sample holds a few counts of this clonotype. The V and J genes are TRBV27 and TRBJ2-7; 9 positions agree with TRBD1. Germline V gene lookup returns CDR1 MNHEY and CDR2 SMNVEV (reference sequence). The CDR3 spans 15 residues. Trimming removed 6 bases from V and 1 base from J; junction bases left unmatched: 7. The CDR3, as DNA: TGTGCCAGCAGCCTGACAGGGGGAAGTTCCTACGAGCAGTACTTC. Translation gives CASSLTGGSSYEQYF.

The chain joins TRBV7-9 to TRBJ1-2; TRBD1 is a possible D gene (6 bases). V lost 6 bases and J lost 0, with 11 bases in between. The CDR3 has 14 residues. Germline V gene data show CDR1 as SEHNR and CDR2 as FQNEAQ (reference sequence). This CDR3 is CASSAGQPNYGYTF. DNA of the CDR3: TGTGCCAGCAGTGCCGGACAGCCTAACTATGGCTACACCTTC.

J is TRBJ2-5 and V is TRBV24-1, with TRBD1 matching over 7 bases. Unmatched junction bases numbered 3, after V lost 7 bases and J lost 5 bases. Germline lookup yields CDR1 KGHDR and CDR2 SFDVKD. The CDR3 loop spans 12 amino acids. The CDR3 loop is CATRTGSETQYF. CDR3 in DNA: TGTGCCACCAGGACAGGGTCGGAGACCCAGTACTTC.

The chain has TRBV29-1 and TRBJ2-3; no firm D call. This CDR3 is built from 11 residues. The germline CDR1 and CDR2 sequences are SQVTM and ANQGSEA. Trimming left V 5 bases short and J 5 bases short, with 8 bases between. CDR3 amino acids: CSVSPRDTQYF. CDR3 nucleotides: TGCAGCGTTTCTCCTCGAGATACGCAGTATTTT.

CDR3 loop: CAISESRVGVRETQYF. The CDR3 DNA is TGTGCCATCAGTGAGTCGAGAGTAGGGGTTCGGGAGACCCAGTACTTC. The gene calls are TRBV10-3 and TRBJ2-5; possibly TRBD1 for D (5 bases). Looked up from germline, CDR1 is ENHRY and CDR2 is SYGVKD. The CDR3 contains 16 residues. V was clipped by 0 bases and J by 5 bases, with 16 bases between them.

The sample holds many counts of this clonotype. The chain is built from TRBV20-1 and TRBJ2-7; the match to TRBD2 covers 12 bases. With 0 bases clipped from V and 1 base from J, the junction kept 1 base outside the gene matches. The CDR3 totals 15 residues. Per germline, CDR1 DFQATT and CDR2 SNEGSKA (reference sequence). CDR3 loop: CSARDGLAGSYEQYF. The CDR3 DNA follows: TGCAGTGCTAGAGACGGACTAGCGGGATCCTACGAGCAGTACTTC.

This chain uses TRBV7-8 with TRBJ2-5; 9 positions match TRBD1. This CDR3 region has 16 residues. The V segment lost 1 base and the J segment 5 bases; nucleotides outside the gene matches: 8. Germline V gene sequence: CDR1 SGHVS, CDR2 FQNEAQ. This CDR3 is CASSLGSQGAMETQYF. The CDR3 DNA reads as TGTGCCAGCAGCTTAGGATCACAGGGGGCGATGGAGACCCAGTACTTC.

This clonotype was seen more than once but under ten times. This chain uses TRBV25-1 with TRBJ2-3; 10 nucleotides match TRBD2. The CDR3 is 16 amino acids. CDR1 and CDR2 from the germline V gene are MGHDK and SYGVNS. The junction had 10 bases not matched to a gene; V was cut back by 5 bases and J by 5 bases. The CDR3 DNA sequence: TGTGCCAGCAGTAAAGGGTTGCTAGCGGGAGTAGATACGCAGTATTTT. Translating gives CASSKGLLAGVDTQYF.

This clonotype was detected a few times. The chain employs TRBV28 and TRBJ1-1; the D is unclear. The length of the CDR3 is 15 residues. Germline V CDR1 and CDR2: MDHEN, SYDVKM. Trimming shortened V by 8 bases and J by 8 bases, and 24 bases separated the two germline ends. CDR3 in DNA: TGTGCCAGCCACCCCGCCCCGATCGGACCTGAAGAAGCTTTCTTT. Translation: CASHPAPIGPEEAFF.

This clonotype came up a few times. Written as DNA, the CDR3 is TGCAGTGCTGGCCAACAGGGATTTTCTGGCGAGCAGTACTTC. Its protein is CSAGQQGFSGEQYF. This chain uses TRBV20-1 with TRBJ2-5; a weak D match, TRBD1 (6 bases). The end of the DNA aligns better with TRBJ2-7, so the J call may be wrong. The CDR3 runs to 14 residues. Germline CDR1 and CDR2: DFQATT and SNEGSKA (reference sequence).

This chain links TRBV2 with TRBJ2-1, with no clear D. This CDR3 is 12 amino acids long. V dropped 4 bases and J dropped 8 bases, with 9 bases sitting between them. Germline loops: CDR1 SNHLY, CDR2 FYNNEI. The chain's CDR3 is CASSAHEYEQFF. The CDR3 DNA sequence: TGTGCCAGCAGTGCCCACGAATATGAGCAGTTCTTC. Full variable domain (rest looked up from reference TRBV2 and TRBJ2-1): EPEVTQTPSHQVTQMGQEVILRCVPISNHLYFYWYRQILGQKVEFLVSFYNNEISEKSEIFDDQFSVERPDGSNFTLKIRSTKLEDSAMYFCASSAHEYEQFFGPGTRLTVL.

The chain uses TRBV20-1 and TRBJ2-1; D perhaps matches TRBD2 (5 bases). Germline lookup yields CDR1 DFQATT and CDR2 SNEGSKA (reference sequence). V was clipped by 6 bases and J by 14 bases, with 17 bases between them. There are 11 residues in the CDR3. In DNA, the CDR3 is TGCAGTGCATTCCAGTGGGAGTCGGAGTTCTTC. It is translated as CSAFQWESEFF.

This clonotype appeared a few times. J is TRBJ2-7 and V is TRBV20-1; D is possibly TRBD2 (5 bases). V was cut by 6 bases and J by 2 bases, with 20 bases left in between. Germline V gene data show CDR1 as DFQATT and CDR2 as SNEGSKA (reference sequence). The CDR3 totals 15 residues. The CDR3 region is CSASLREPLPYEQYF. In DNA form, the CDR3 reads TGCAGTGCCAGCTTAAGGGAGCCGCTTCCCTACGAGCAGTACTTC.